This is a list of T cell receptor beta chains from one sample in a study of OX40 agonist ivuxolimab in advanced cancers. Profiled with immunoSEQ multiplex PCR; TCRdb holds only in-frame clones, not every one. There are over 65,000 clones in the sample; 90% occur only once, and 1.5% to 2% lies in the top ten. The source material was CD4+ or CD8+ T cells sorted from blood, sampled in a trial of the OX40 agonist ivuxolimab. These TCRs come from an adult with an advanced solid tumor such as melanoma, head and neck, liver or kidney cancer. CDR3s include the opening cysteine and the closing phenylalanine or tryptophan. The order of the fields is V gene, clone size, J gene, D gene, CDR3 DNA, CDR3 protein. A D gene is named only where the DNA matches it firmly. The size of a clone is reported for some rows only, either as once, few or many, or as a class for expanded clones.

>TRBV5-6|.|TRBJ1-6|.
TGTGCCAGCAGCCATTACCAGGGGCAAGGTAATTCACCCCTCCACTTT
CASSHYQGQGNSPLHF
>TRBV7-2|.|TRBJ2-5|TRBD1
TGTGCCAGCAGCCGCCAGCGGGACAGGGTCCATCAGACCCAGTACTTC
CASSRQRDRVHQTQYF
>TRBV18|.|TRBJ1-4|.
TGTGCCAGCTCACCAGGGGCACAGGGTACAACTAATGAAAAACTGTTTTTT
CASSPGAQGTTNEKLFF
>TRBV5-1|.|TRBJ2-7|.
TGCGCCAGCGCTCCTTACCGGGACAACGAGCAGTACTTC
CASAPYRDNEQYF
>TRBV6-5|.|TRBJ1-1|.
TGTGCCAGCATGATACGTATGAACACTGAAGCTTTCTTT
CASMIRMNTEAFF
>TRBV21-1|.|TRBJ2-7|.
TGTGCCAGCAGCAAAAGCCGGAACTCGACAGGGACCTACGAGCAGTACTTC
CASSKSRNSTGTYEQYF
>TRBV25-1|few|TRBJ1-4|.
TGTGCCAGCAGTGAATCCGGCAGGGGTGGGGAAAAACTGTTTTTT
CASSESGRGGEKLFF
>TRBV7-8|.|TRBJ2-7|TRBD1
TGTGCCAGCAGCTTAGTGGGCCCCCGACAGGGAAGTTTCTCCTACGAGCAGTACTTC
CASSLVGPRQGSFSYEQYF
>TRBV5-1|once|TRBJ2-3|TRBD1
TGCGCCAGCAGCCCCGGGACAGGGGCAGATACGCAGTATTTT
CASSPGTGADTQYF
>TRBV6-1|.|TRBJ2-1|TRBD1
TGTGCCAGCAGTGGACAGGGTTTTGAGCAGTTCTTC
CASSGQGFEQFF
>TRBV5-1|.|TRBJ2-5|TRBD2
TGCGCCAGCAGCGCGGGAGGGCCCGGGACATGGGGCGTGTACCAAGAGACCCAGTACTTC
CASSAGGPGTWGVYQETQYF
>TRBV7-8|.|TRBJ2-2|.
TGTGCCAGCAGCCCACTTTCGAGCCGTCGCGGGGAGCTGTTTTTT
CASSPLSSRRGELFF
>TRBV28|.|TRBJ2-7|.
TGTGCCAGCAGTCCCAGGGGTAGCGGCCCCTACGAGCAGTACTTC
CASSPRGSGPYEQYF
>TRBV21-1|.|TRBJ1-4|.
TGTGCCAGCAGCCTGAGAAGGCATCCGGAGAGTGAAAAACTGTTTTTT
CASSLRRHPESEKLFF
>TRBV19|.|TRBJ2-3|.
TGTGCCAGTAGTATAGATAGGAGGGCCGGAGATACGCAGTATTTT
CASSIDRRAGDTQYF
>TRBV15|.|TRBJ1-2|TRBD1
TGTGCCACCAGCAGAGGCAGACAGGGGGCGAACTATGGCTACACCTTC
CATSRGRQGANYGYTF
>TRBV7-2|.|TRBJ2-7|TRBD2
TGTGCCAGCAGCTATAGCGGGGGACGAGACTACGAGCAGTACTTC
CASSYSGGRDYEQYF
>TRBV2|once|TRBJ2-1|TRBD2
TGTGCCAGCAGGAGCGGGGGCTCCTACAATGAGCAGTTCTTC
CASRSGGSYNEQFF
>TRBV5-1|.|TRBJ2-7|TRBD2
TGCGCCAGCAGCTTGTTGGGACTAGCGGGTGGCGAGCAGTACTTC
CASSLLGLAGGEQYF
>TRBV28|.|TRBJ2-7|.
TGTGCCAGCAGCTCCTCCTACGAGCAGTACTTC
CASSSSYEQYF
>TRBV6-5|few|TRBJ2-2|.
TGTGCCAGCAGTCCGTCTCCAACCGGGGAGCTGTTTTTT
CASSPSPTGELFF
>TRBV7-2|.|TRBJ2-5|.
TGTGCCAGCAGCTTAGAGATAGGCCAAGAGACCCAGTACTTC
CASSLEIGQETQYF
>TRBV4-3|.|TRBJ1-4|.
TGCGCCAGCAGCCAAGATAGGGGTCGTGAAAAACTGTTTTTT
CASSQDRGREKLFF
>TRBV28|.|TRBJ1-2|.
TGTGCCAGCAGAACCACAGGAGGGGAAAATGGCTACACCTTC
CASRTTGGENGYTF
>TRBV5-1|.|TRBJ2-2|.
TGCGCCAGCAGCTTGAACAGTGGTATGACCGGGGAGCTGTTTTTT
CASSLNSGMTGELFF
>TRBV30|.|TRBJ1-1|.
TGTGCCTGGAGAACAGGGCGGGGCACTGAAGCTTTCTTT
CAWRTGRGTEAFF
>TRBV10-3|.|TRBJ2-3|TRBD2
TGTGCCATCTCGCTAGCGGGGGCCACAGATACGCAGTATTTT
CAISLAGATDTQYF
>TRBV21-1|once|TRBJ2-2|.
TGTGCCAGCAGCAGGGGACCCCTGACTAGCGGGGACTTCGGGGAGCTGTTTTTT
CASSRGPLTSGDFGELFF